The TCR beta chain described here comes from a study of blood T cell repertoires in COVID-19 (dated by TCRdb to 2020 to 2021). With respect to the entire study: Samples from collaborators originated in the United States, Italy and Spain and spanned both the acute and convalescent phases of COVID-19. Samples came from the ongoing ImmuneRACE study (first 160 participants) plus 1,254 subjects from 6 global collaborators. Sample metadata almost always included a de-identified subject ID, COVID-19 status, age in years and sex. Subjects who had been exposed to COVID-19, were actively infected with it, or had recovered from it provided the deeply sampled blood TCRbeta repertoires that made up the dataset. The material from the prospective study consisted of cDNA or gDNA derived from T cells, B-cell-depleted T cells, or PBMCs. HLA class I and class II types, where available, came from metadata supplied by the sample provider rather than from assay-based typing. A freely available public database, intended as a resource for researchers studying the immune response to SARS-CoV-2, is where the repertoires were released.

The full study reports these points: The quantity of clinical and demographic metadata differed by source and by participant and was supplied without curation.

The count of this clone is one. No cognate antigen has been identified for it. Base qualities are missing; no much larger clone stands one base away. TCRbeta CDR3 regions were amplified from genomic DNA using the immunoSEQ Assay, a bias-controlled multiplex PCR. Per the authors' processing: Nucleated cell counts per sample were estimated from amplification of reference gene primers within the assay. To quantify the absolute abundance of each unique TCRbeta CDR3 rearrangement, sequence reads were collapsed and filtered. For each sample, productive Simpson clonality was calculated by taking the square root of Simpson's diversity index across productive rearrangements. The immuneACCESS repertoire file appears here via TCRdb, limited to in-frame rearrangements. These files lack a portion of the clones; in checked studies, under half of the deficit traces to unresolved V genes, and the cause of the others is not known. That table furnishes V, J and clone size, whereas the DNA furnished D and trimming. This sample comprises about 480,000 clones, about 91% of them detected only once. The ten largest make up around 0.92% of the sample.

At one collaborating source in Seattle, patients were enrolled during active infection and were followed longitudinally through the course of disease. Each collaborating institution followed its own protocols to collect whole blood in K2EDTA tubes. For TCRbeta analysis, collaborators shipped samples as frozen whole blood, isolated PBMCs, or DNA extracted from either of those sample types. The specimen was peripheral blood. The receptor was derived from a man between 18 and 29 years old with COVID-19, enrolled during active disease.

The DNA is TGCGCCAGCAGTGAGTACTATGCTACGCAGTATTTT. This is translated as CASSEYYATQYF. Recombination linked TRBV10-2 to TRBJ2-3, with the identity of the D gene unclear. V sheds 1 base and J sheds 8 bases, leaving 7 bases between their ends. CDR1 and CDR2, looked up from the germline V gene, are WSHSY and SAAADI. From its cysteine to its phenylalanine, the CDR3 spans 12 amino acids. Here the CDR3 DNA is all that survives: 36 bases in frame from base 1.